The clone carrying this T cell receptor (beta chain) showed up just a few times. Its specificity is not known. Replicate PCRs run on sorted subsets employed approximately 0.2 ug DNA, around 31,000 T cell genomes. Original methodology: Filtering of immunoSEQ junctional sequences could not match full-length read filtering. Assay used: immunoSEQ multiplex PCR; TCRdb lists only in-frame clones, some missing. The D gene and trimming were derived from the DNA, and the V and J assignments and clone size from that table. In the table there are 550,000 to 700,000 clones, around 73% of which are singletons. The entry originates in a study of shared clonotypes between healthy human individuals. Study overall: There were three CD4 naive, three CD4 memory, two CD8 naive and one CD8 memory plates per donor.

General study points: Donors were few, which limited the genetic and exposure-history diversity represented.

CDR3 size: 16 residues. The V gene's germline CDR1 is SGHRS and CDR2 YFSETQ. With V trimmed by 0 bases and J by 6 bases, 3 bases remained unmatched. This chain uses TRBV5-1 with TRBJ2-1, with TRBD2 matching over 13 bases. The sequence derives from a woman in her 30s in good health. Input material: memory CD4+ T cells sorted from blood. The subset was: CD45RA-negative fraction. The CDR3, as DNA: TGCGCCAGCAGCTTGGGGACTAGCGGGAGTACCAATGAGCAGTTCTTC. Its translation is CASSLGTSGSTNEQFF. The full variable domain, its missing parts supplied by reference TRBV5-1 and TRBJ2-1, is KAGVTQTPRYLIKTRGQQVTLSCSPISGHRSVSWYQQTPGQGLQFLFEYFSETQRNKGNFPGRFSGRQFSNSRSEMNVSTLELGDSALYLCASSLGTSGSTNEQFFGPGTRLTVL.